The next 25 T cell receptor beta chains were all read from a single sample in a study of T-cell reconstitution after alpha-beta-depleted transplantation in children. Unique molecular identifiers featured in how the TCRbeta library was prepared. TCRdb ran MiXCR on the PCR reads and lists one entry per CDR3 protein. The sample records about 610,000 distinct CDR3 sequences, about 10% being singletons. This specimen was PBMCs from the stem cell graft donor, taken from the stem cell graft. These receptors all stem from a human donor who donated a stem cell graft to a child with acute myeloid leukemia.

This clonotype was detected a few times. One junction end disagrees with the germline gene, perhaps due to a read error. The CDR3 spells CSAEPAAGELFF. The DNA for the CDR3 is TGCAGCGCTGAACCGGCGGCCGGGGAGCTGTTTTTT. The chain is built from TRBV29-1 and TRBJ2-2; D remains ambiguous. The germline gives CDR1 SQVTM, CDR2 ANQGSEA. CDR3 size: 12 residues.

The chain couples TRBV10-3 to TRBJ1-2, with a weak D call TRBD1 (6 bases). Germline CDR1 and CDR2: ENHRY and SYGVKD. The CDR3 is 17 amino acids. Trimming shortened V by 0 bases and J by 8 bases, and 22 bases separated the two germline ends. The CDR3 loop is CAISESSGGQLLSGYTF. The CDR3 DNA follows: TGTGCCATCAGTGAGTCATCCGGGGGGCAACTCCTATCGGGCTACACCTTC.

There are a few counts of this clonotype. J is TRBJ2-7 and V is TRBV12-3 or TRBV12-4; D might be TRBD1 or TRBD2, each matching 6 bases. V was cut by 3 bases and J by 3 bases, with 12 bases left in between. The CDR3 extends over 14 amino acids. The CDR3 nucleotides are TGTGCCAGCAGTTTGGGGGGCAAGAACTACGAGCAGTACTTC. Its protein product is CASSLGGKNYEQYF.

The rearrangement uses TRBV12-3 or TRBV12-4 and TRBJ2-3; D may match TRBD1 or TRBD2 (5 bases each). The germline V and J ends were trimmed by 1 base and 8 bases, with 10 bases remaining between them. This CDR3 has 13 amino acids. CDR3 in amino acids: CASSLGGRSTQYF. The CDR3 DNA reads as TGTGCCAGCAGTTTAGGGGGGAGAAGTACGCAGTATTTT.

In this sample, this clonotype turned up a few times. The genes are TRBV6-5 and TRBJ2-1; possibly TRBD1 or TRBD2 for D (6 bases each). This CDR3 spans 11 amino acids. The germline V gene has CDR1 MNHEY and CDR2 SVGAGI. Deletions cut 6 bases from V and 8 bases from J, with 8 bases between. The CDR3 loop is CASSGGHEQFF. In nucleotides, the CDR3 is TGTGCCAGCAGCGGGGGCCATGAGCAGTTCTTC.

The chain couples TRBV7-8 to TRBJ2-2, with TRBD2 identical over 7 bases. Germline CDR1 reads SGHVS; CDR2 reads FQNEAQ. CDR3 length: 16 amino acids. Trimming removed 2 bases from V and 7 bases from J; junction bases left unmatched: 10. The chain's CDR3 is CASSLLGLKVFGELFF. CDR3 bases: TGTGCCAGCAGCTTATTGGGACTAAAAGTCTTCGGGGAGCTGTTTTTT.

In its sample, this clonotype was seen a few times. The chain carries TRBV10-3 and TRBJ2-7, with D hard to call. V was cut by 4 bases and J by 3 bases, with 10 bases left in between. CDR1 ENHRY and CDR2 SYGVKD come from the germline V gene. CDR3 size: 13 residues. CDR3 nucleotides: TGTGCCATCAGTGGGATGGGTGACTACGAGCAGTACTTC. The encoded protein is CAISGMGDYEQYF.

This clonotype was found many times. The gene calls are TRBV7-2 and TRBJ2-7; 8 positions match TRBD2. Trimming removed 1 base from V and 7 bases from J; junction bases left unmatched: 9. Germline V gene data show CDR1 as SGHTA and CDR2 as FQGNSA. The CDR3 totals 15 residues. In DNA form, the CDR3 reads TGTGCCAGCAGCTTAGTGTGGCGGGAGGCTGGGGAGCAGTACTTC. Translation gives CASSLVWREAGEQYF. The full variable domain, in which reference TRBV7-2 and TRBJ2-7 provide the parts outside the CDR3, is GAGVSQSPSNKVTEKGKDVELRCDPISGHTALYWYRQSLGQGLEFLIYFQGNSAPDKSGLPSDRFSAERTGGSVSTLTIQRTQQEDSAVYLCASSLVWREAGEQYFGPGTRLTVT.

Only a few counts were recorded for this clonotype. The CDR3 DNA sequence: TGCGCCAGCAGCCAAGTGAGTTTCCGAGAATGGCAGTTCTTC. It codes for CASSQVSFREWQFF. This chain links TRBV4-3 with TRBJ2-1; D remains unclear. The V end lost 1 base, the J end lost 12 bases, and 16 bases lay between the germline ends. Germline CDR1 LGHNA, CDR2 YSLEER. The CDR3 covers 14 residues.

This clonotype appeared many times. The chain carries TRBV24-1 and TRBJ2-1, with D tentatively TRBD1 (5 bases). Germline lookup yields CDR1 KGHDR and CDR2 SFDVKD. V was cut by 5 bases and J by 0 bases, with 7 bases left in between. The length of the CDR3 is 14 residues. Here the CDR3 reads CATSGQGSYNEQFF. CDR3 nucleotides: TGTGCCACCAGTGGGCAGGGCTCCTACAATGAGCAGTTCTTC.

This clonotype was recorded at least ten times. The gene calls are TRBV20-1 and TRBJ2-3; the D gene is possibly TRBD1 (5 bases). Trimming removed 6 bases at V and 0 bases at J, with 10 bases between. The length of the CDR3 is 13 residues. CDR1 and CDR2 (germline): DFQATT, SNEGSKA (reference sequence). The CDR3 sequence is CSAQDRSTDTQYF. CDR3 DNA: TGCAGTGCACAGGACCGAAGCACAGATACGCAGTATTTT.

This clonotype came up a few times. The chain carries TRBV6-5 and TRBJ2-3, with a weak D call TRBD2 (6 bases). Germline-derived CDR1 and CDR2 are MNHEY and SVGAGI. This CDR3 region has 15 residues. V was shortened by 6 bases and J by 2 bases, with 15 bases between the two germline ends. DNA for the CDR3: TGTGCCAGCAGCGCGTGGGACTCCCTCACAGATACGCAGTATTTT. Its protein is CASSAWDSLTDTQYF.

The V call is TRBV6-2 or TRBV6-3, the J call TRBJ2-2; D not resolved. The CDR3 covers 12 residues. CDR1 and CDR2 (germline): MNHEY, SVGEGT. Deletions cut 11 bases from V and 0 bases from J, with 7 bases between. CDR3 DNA sequence: TGTGCCCACTCCACGAACACCGGGGAGCTGTTTTTT. This translates into CAHSTNTGELFF.

This clonotype was counted between two and nine times. The chain joins TRBV20-1 to TRBJ2-2; D remains unclear. The length of the CDR3 is 13 residues. The V end lost 2 bases, the J end lost 4 bases, and 8 bases lay between the germline ends. Germline V gives CDR1 DFQATT, CDR2 SNEGSKA (reference sequence). The CDR3 is CSARNPGTGELFF. The DNA for the CDR3 is TGCAGTGCTAGAAATCCGGGCACCGGGGAGCTGTTTTTT.

This CDR3 reads CSAMYGTNEKLFF. CDR3 bases: TGCAGTGCTATGTACGGTACCAATGAAAAACTGTTTTTT. The chain is built from TRBV20-1 and TRBJ1-4, with D uncertain. Between the trimmed V and J ends, which lost 4 bases and 5 bases, there was a span of 11 bases. The length of the CDR3 is 13 residues. Germline CDR1 DFQATT, CDR2 SNEGSKA (reference sequence).

This clonotype was counted ten times or more. The rearrangement joins TRBV20-1 to TRBJ2-4, with TRBD1 as a possible D gene (6 bases). Trimming shortened V by 5 bases and J by 3 bases, and 20 bases separated the two germline ends. The length of the CDR3 is 16 residues. In germline, CDR1 is DFQATT, CDR2 SNEGSKA (reference sequence). The CDR3, as DNA: TGCAGTGCTGGACCCGGACAGACACTGGGCAAAAACATTCAGTACTTC. Translation gives CSAGPGQTLGKNIQYF.

This clonotype was counted many times. The V call is TRBV5-1, the J call TRBJ2-7; 8 bases align to TRBD1. The CDR3 has 14 residues. Germline CDR1 reads SGHRS; CDR2 reads YFSETQ. V shed 6 bases, J shed 0 bases, and the junction held 5 bases outside the gene matches. CDR3 in amino acids: CASTGTGGSYEQYF. Here the CDR3 DNA reads TGCGCCAGCACCGGAACAGGGGGCTCCTACGAGCAGTACTTC. Complete variable domain (other parts from reference TRBV5-1 and TRBJ2-7): KAGVTQTPRYLIKTRGQQVTLSCSPISGHRSVSWYQQTPGQGLQFLFEYFSETQRNKGNFPGRFSGRQFSNSRSEMNVSTLELGDSALYLCASTGTGGSYEQYFGPGTRLTVT.

This clonotype has a handful of counts. The J gene is TRBJ1-5, the V gene TRBV2, with D tentatively TRBD1 (6 bases). Trimming shortened V by 3 bases and J by 3 bases, and 9 bases separated the two germline ends. CDR1 and CDR2 (germline): SNHLY, FYNNEI. The CDR3 has 14 amino acids. The CDR3 DNA is TGTGCCAGCAGTGACAGGGGCCACAATCAGCCCCAGCATTTT. Amino acid sequence: CASSDRGHNQPQHF.

This rearrangement joins TRBV7-2 to TRBJ2-3; 8 bases fit TRBD1. Germline CDR1 is SGHTA and CDR2 is FQGNSA. Unmatched junction bases numbered 8, after V lost 5 bases and J lost 4 bases. This CDR3 contains 15 residues. In DNA form, the CDR3 reads TGTGCCAGCAGCCTGCAGGGGGCGATTCCAGATACGCAGTATTTT. Amino acid sequence: CASSLQGAIPDTQYF.

This clonotype occurred a few times. This rearrangement joins TRBV20-1 to TRBJ2-7; TRBD2 agrees at 10 bases. From germline, CDR1 is DFQATT and CDR2 SNEGSKA (reference sequence). The CDR3 loop spans 17 amino acids. V dropped 0 bases and J dropped 2; count of bases not matched to a gene: 10. In DNA, the CDR3 is TGCAGTGCTAGAGATGCGGGACTAGCGATACTGACCTACGAGCAGTACTTC. Protein sequence: CSARDAGLAILTYEQYF.

The sample holds many counts of this clonotype. The chain joins TRBV28 to TRBJ2-1, with TRBD2 matching over 10 bases. The CDR3 loop spans 15 amino acids. V was clipped by 4 bases and J by 8 bases; unmatched bases: 8. Germline CDR1 is MDHEN and CDR2 is SYDVKM. Here the CDR3 DNA reads TGTGCCAGCAGTTCCCTAGCGGGAGCTGCCGATGAGCAGTTCTTC. Translation: CASSSLAGAADEQFF.

This clonotype has a handful of counts. The chain carries TRBV4-3 and TRBJ2-2; 8 bases are shared with TRBD2. Looked up from germline, CDR1 is LGHNA and CDR2 is YSLEER. The CDR3 totals 16 residues. With V trimmed by 0 bases and J by 7 bases, 7 bases remained unmatched. The CDR3 nucleotides are TGCGCCAGCAGCCAAGACCGGGAGGGCCGGGGCGGGGAGCTGTTTTTT. It translates to CASSQDREGRGGELFF.

This clonotype was found many times. V usage is TRBV12-3 or TRBV12-4 and J usage is TRBJ2-6; D unclear. The CDR3 is 14 residues long. Trimming pared 2 bases from V and 0 bases from J, leaving 2 bases between. The CDR3 protein is CASSLFSGANVLTF. The CDR3 region has the DNA TGTGCCAGCAGTTTATTCTCTGGGGCCAACGTCCTGACTTTC.

This clonotype occurred a few times. The chain uses TRBV30 and TRBJ1-4; TRBD1 might be the D (5 bases). The germline V gene has CDR1 GTSNPN and CDR2 SVGIG (reference sequence). The CDR3 extends over 12 amino acids. Between the trimmed V and J ends, which lost 0 bases and 8 bases, there was a span of 7 bases. As DNA, the CDR3 is TGTGCCTGGAGTGTCTCAGGGGAAAAACTGTTTTTT. It encodes CAWSVSGEKLFF.

This clonotype was picked up many times. The V gene is TRBV27, the J gene TRBJ1-1; D gene ambiguous. Germline V gene sequence: CDR1 MNHEY, CDR2 SMNVEV (reference sequence). Trimming took off 5 bases at V and 1 base at J, with 8 bases between the two ends. This CDR3 region has 13 residues. The chain's CDR3 is CASSIKRNTEAFF. CDR3 DNA: TGTGCCAGCAGTATTAAGAGGAACACTGAAGCTTTCTTT.